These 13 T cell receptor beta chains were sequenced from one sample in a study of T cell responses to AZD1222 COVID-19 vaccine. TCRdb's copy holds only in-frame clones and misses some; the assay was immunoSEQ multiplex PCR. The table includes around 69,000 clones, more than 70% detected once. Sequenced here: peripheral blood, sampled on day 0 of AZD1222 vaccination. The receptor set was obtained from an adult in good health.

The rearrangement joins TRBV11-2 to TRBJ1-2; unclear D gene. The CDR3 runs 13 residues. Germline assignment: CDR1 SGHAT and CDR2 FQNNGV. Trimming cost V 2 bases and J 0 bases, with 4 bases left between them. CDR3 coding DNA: TGTGCCAGCAGCTTAATAACTAACTATGGCTACACCTTC. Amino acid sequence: CASSLITNYGYTF.

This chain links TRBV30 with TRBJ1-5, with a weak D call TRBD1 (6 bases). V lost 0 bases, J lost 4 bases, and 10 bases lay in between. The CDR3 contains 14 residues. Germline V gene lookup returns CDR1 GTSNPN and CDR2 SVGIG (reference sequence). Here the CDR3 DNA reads TGTGCCTGGAGTGTTAAAGGGGGTAATCAGCCCCAGCATTTT. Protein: CAWSVKGGNQPQHF.

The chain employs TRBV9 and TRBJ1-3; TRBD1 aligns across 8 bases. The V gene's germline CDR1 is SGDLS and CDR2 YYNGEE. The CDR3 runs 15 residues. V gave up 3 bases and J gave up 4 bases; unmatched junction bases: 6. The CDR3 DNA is TGTGCCAGCAGCGGTCGGACAGGGCAAGGAAACACCATATATTTT. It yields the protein CASSGRTGQGNTIYF.

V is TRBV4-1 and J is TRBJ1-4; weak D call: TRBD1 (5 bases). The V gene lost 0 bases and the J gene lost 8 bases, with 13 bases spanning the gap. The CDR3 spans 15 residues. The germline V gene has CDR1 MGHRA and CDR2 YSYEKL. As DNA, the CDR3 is TGCGCCAGCAGCCAAGATCCCAGGGAAGGAGAAAAACTGTTTTTT. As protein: CASSQDPREGEKLFF.

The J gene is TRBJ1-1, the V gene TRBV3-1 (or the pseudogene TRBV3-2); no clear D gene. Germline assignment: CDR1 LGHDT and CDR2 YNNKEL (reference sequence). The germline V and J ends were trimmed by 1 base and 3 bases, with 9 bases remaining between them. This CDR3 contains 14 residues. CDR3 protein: CASSQGRGYTEAFF. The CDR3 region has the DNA TGTGCCAGCAGCCAAGGTCGTGGATACACTGAAGCTTTCTTT.

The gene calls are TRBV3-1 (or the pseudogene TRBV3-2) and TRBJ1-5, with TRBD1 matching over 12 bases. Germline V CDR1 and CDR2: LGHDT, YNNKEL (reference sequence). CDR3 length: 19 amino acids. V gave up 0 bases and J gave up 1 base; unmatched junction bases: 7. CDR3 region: CASSQDSGGQGASNQPQHF. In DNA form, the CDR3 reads TGTGCCAGCAGCCAAGATTCGGGGGGACAGGGGGCGAGCAATCAGCCCCAGCATTTT.

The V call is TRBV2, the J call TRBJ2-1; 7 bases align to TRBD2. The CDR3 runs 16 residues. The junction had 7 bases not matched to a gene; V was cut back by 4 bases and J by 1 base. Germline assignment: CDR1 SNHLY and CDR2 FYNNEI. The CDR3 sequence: CASSGTQRGSYNEQFF. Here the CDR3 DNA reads TGTGCCAGCAGTGGTACGCAGCGGGGATCCTACAATGAGCAGTTCTTC.

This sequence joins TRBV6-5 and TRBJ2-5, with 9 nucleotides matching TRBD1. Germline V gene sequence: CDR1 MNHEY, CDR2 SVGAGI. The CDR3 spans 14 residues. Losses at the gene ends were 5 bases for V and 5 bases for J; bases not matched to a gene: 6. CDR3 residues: CASSPTGGWETQYF. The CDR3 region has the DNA TGTGCCAGCAGTCCGACAGGGGGATGGGAGACCCAGTACTTC.

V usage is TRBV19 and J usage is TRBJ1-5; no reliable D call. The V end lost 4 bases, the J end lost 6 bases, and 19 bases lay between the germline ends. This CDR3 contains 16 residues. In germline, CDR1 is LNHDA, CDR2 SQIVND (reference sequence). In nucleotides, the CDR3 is TGTGCCAGTAGTACTCAGGCCGGTCCGCTCGGTCAGCCCCAGCATTTT. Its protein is CASSTQAGPLGQPQHF. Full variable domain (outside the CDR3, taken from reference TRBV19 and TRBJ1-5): DGGITQSPKYLFRKEGQNVTLSCEQNLNHDAMYWYRQDPGQGLRLIYYSQIVNDFQKGDIAEGYSVSREKKESFPLTVTSAQKNPTAFYLCASSTQAGPLGQPQHFGDGTRLSIL.

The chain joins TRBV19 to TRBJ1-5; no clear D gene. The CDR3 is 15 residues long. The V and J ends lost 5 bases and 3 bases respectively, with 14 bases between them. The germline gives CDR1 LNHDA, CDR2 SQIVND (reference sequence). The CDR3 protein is CASSSQASTNQPQHF. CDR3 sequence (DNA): TGTGCCAGTAGTTCCCAGGCGAGCACCAATCAGCCCCAGCATTTT.

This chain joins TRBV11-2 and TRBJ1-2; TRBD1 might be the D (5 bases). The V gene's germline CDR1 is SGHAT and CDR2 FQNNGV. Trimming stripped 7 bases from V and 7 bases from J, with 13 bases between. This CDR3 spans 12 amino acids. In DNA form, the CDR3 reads TGTGCCAGCACCTCGGGGGGAGGTGGCTACACCTTC. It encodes CASTSGGGGYTF.

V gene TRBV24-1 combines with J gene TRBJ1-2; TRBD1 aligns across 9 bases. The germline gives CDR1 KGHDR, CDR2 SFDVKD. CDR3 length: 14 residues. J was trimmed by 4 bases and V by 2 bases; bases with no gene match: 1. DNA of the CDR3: TGTGCCACCAGTGATTCGACAGGGGGCTATGGCTACACCTTC. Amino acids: CATSDSTGGYGYTF.

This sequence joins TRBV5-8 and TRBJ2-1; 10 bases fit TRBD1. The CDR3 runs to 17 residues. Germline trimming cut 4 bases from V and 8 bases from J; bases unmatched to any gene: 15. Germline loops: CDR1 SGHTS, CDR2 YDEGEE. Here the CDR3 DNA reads TGTGCCAGCAGCCTACTTCCGGGACAGGGGATAGGCTATGAGCAGTTCTTC. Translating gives CASSLLPGQGIGYEQFF.